Sequencing of this T cell receptor (beta chain) was carried out in a study of shared clonotypes between healthy human individuals. CD4+ cells were split into CD45RA+ naive and CD45RA-negative memory subsets. Concerning this clone: Its cognate antigen is unknown. Other DNA sequences in the same sample also yield this CDR3.

Germline CDR1 and CDR2: SEHNR and FQNEAQ (reference sequence). The length of the CDR3 is 12 residues. V lost 2 bases and J lost 6, with 6 bases in between. Points from the study as a whole: Few donors limited the genetic and exposure-history diversity represented.

Here immunoSEQ multiplex PCR was the method, and the copy in TCRdb shows in-frame clones only, minus some. The sample carries a few million clones, less than 95% recorded once. The sequence was obtained from a man aged 18 to 30 in good health. Some clones in this sample may be carry-over from other donors' samples. The rearrangement joins TRBV7-9 to TRBJ2-3; a possible D gene is TRBD2 (5 bases). What was sequenced was naive CD4+ T cells from PBMCs. Subset noted: CD45RA+ positively selected. In DNA form, the CDR3 reads TGTGCCAGCAGCTTACAGCGGGATACGCAGTATTTT. The encoded protein is CASSLQRDTQYF.